This passage covers 3 T cell receptor beta chains from one sample sequenced in a study of cytotoxic CD8 clonotypes in ibrutinib-treated CLL. This table comes from immunoSEQ multiplex PCR, and its TCRdb copy is limited to in-frame clones, with some not included. The table has about 130,000 clones, 75% to 85% seen once; the top ten hold 9.5% to 15%. The material was PBMCs, obtained after 12 months of ibrutinib treatment. The source of these receptors is a human donor with chronic lymphocytic leukemia.

This clone was recorded once. The rearrangement joins TRBV28 to TRBJ1-2, with unresolved D. The CDR3 totals 19 residues. The germline V gene has CDR1 MDHEN and CDR2 SYDVKM. Trimming took off 4 bases at V and 2 bases at J, with 26 bases between the two ends. CDR3 protein: CASSSSAGFLGMENYGYTF. The DNA of the CDR3 is TGTGCCAGCAGTTCGTCAGCGGGTTTTTTAGGGATGGAAAACTATGGCTACACCTTC.

The V and J genes are TRBV5-4 and TRBJ2-7; D is perhaps TRBD1 or TRBD2 (6 bases each). CDR1 SGHNT and CDR2 YYREEE come from the germline V gene (reference sequence). This CDR3 is 14 amino acids long. Trimming took 0 bases from V and 2 from J, leaving 9 bases between them. In DNA form, the CDR3 reads TGTGCCAGCAGCTTGGCCGGGGGCACCTACGAGCAGTACTTC. Amino acid sequence: CASSLAGGTYEQYF.

This clone was recorded once. J is TRBJ2-2 and V is TRBV5-1; D might be TRBD1 (5 bases). Germline V lookup: CDR1 SGHRS, CDR2 YFSETQ. Trimming removed 3 bases at V and 3 bases at J, with 15 bases between. This CDR3 is 16 amino acids long. CDR3 coding DNA: TGCGCCAGCAGCTCTATAAAACTCAGGGACACCGGGGAGCTGTTTTTT. Its translation is CASSSIKLRDTGELFF.